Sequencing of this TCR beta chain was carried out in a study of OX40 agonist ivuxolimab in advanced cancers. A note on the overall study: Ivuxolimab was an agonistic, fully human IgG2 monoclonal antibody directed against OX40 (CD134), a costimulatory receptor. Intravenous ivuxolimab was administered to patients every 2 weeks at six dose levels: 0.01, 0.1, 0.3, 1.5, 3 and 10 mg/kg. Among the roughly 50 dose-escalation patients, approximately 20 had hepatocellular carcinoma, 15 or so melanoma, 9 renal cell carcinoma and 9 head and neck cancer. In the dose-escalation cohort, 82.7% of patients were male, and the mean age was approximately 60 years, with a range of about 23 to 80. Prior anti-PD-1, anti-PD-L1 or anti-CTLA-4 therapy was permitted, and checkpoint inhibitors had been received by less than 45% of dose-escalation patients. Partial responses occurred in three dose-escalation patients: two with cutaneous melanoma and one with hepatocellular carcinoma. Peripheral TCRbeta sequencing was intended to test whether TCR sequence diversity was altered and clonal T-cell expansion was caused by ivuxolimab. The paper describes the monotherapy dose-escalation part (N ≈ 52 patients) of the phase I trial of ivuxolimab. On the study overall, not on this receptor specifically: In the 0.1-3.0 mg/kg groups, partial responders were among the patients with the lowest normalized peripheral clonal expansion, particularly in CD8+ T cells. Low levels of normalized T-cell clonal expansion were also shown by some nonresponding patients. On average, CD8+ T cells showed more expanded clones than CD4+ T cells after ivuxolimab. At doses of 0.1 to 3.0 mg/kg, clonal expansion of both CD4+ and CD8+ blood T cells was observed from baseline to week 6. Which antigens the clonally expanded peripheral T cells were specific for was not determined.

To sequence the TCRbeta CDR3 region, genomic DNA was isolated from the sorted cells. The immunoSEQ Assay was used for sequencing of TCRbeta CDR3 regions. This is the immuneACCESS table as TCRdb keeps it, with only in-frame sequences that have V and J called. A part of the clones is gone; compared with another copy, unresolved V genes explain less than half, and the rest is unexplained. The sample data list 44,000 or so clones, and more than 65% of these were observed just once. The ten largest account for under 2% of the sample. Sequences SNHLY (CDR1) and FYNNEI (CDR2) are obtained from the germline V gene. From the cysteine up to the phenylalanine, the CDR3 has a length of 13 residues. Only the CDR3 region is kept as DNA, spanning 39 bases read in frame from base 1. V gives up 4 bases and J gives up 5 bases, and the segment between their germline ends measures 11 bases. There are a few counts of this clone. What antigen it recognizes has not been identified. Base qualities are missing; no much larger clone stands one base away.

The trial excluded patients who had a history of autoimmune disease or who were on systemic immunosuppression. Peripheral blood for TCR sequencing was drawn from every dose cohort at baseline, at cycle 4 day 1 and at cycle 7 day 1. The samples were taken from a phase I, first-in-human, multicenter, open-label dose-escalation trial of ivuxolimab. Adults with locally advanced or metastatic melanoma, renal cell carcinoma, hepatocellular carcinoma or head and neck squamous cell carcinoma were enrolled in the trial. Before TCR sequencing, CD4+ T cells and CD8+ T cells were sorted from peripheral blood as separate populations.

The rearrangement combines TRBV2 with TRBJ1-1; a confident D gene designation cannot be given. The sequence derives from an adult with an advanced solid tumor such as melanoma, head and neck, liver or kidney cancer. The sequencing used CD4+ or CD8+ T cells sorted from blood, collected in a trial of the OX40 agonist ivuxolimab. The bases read TGTGCCAGCAGTGCGGCACGAGGGACTGAAGCTTTCTTT. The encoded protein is CASSAARGTEAFF. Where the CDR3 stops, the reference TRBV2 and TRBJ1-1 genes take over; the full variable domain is EPEVTQTPSHQVTQMGQEVILRCVPISNHLYFYWYRQILGQKVEFLVSFYNNEISEKSEIFDDQFSVERPDGSNFTLKIRSTKLEDSAMYFCASSAARGTEAFFGQGTRLTVV.